Listed below are T cell receptor beta chains from one sample, sequenced in a study of T cell responses to AZD1222 COVID-19 vaccine. Measured with immunoSEQ multiplex PCR; TCRdb has only the in-frame clones, and not every one. The sample contains 130,000 or so clones, roughly 89% of which appear only once. Sequences were derived from peripheral blood, sampled on day 0 of AZD1222 vaccination. The receptor source for this set is an adult in good health. The conserved cysteine and the conserved F or W are not part of the CDR3 here. The order of the fields is V gene, CDR3 length, J gene, CDR3 protein.

TRBV12-3/TRBV12-4,9,TRBJ1-6,ASSLESPLH
TRBV5-6,11,TRBJ1-2,ASSFLGNYGYT
TRBV28,13,TRBJ1-2,ASSQDPRRYYGYT
TRBV4-3,14,TRBJ1-6,ASSQDPWAANSPLH
TRBV15,12,TRBJ2-7,ATSRVFLPYEQY
TRBV3-1/TRBV3-2,14,TRBJ1-4,ASSQAKGQGNEKLF
TRBV6-2/TRBV6-3,10,TRBJ2-3,ASSVTRTAQY
TRBV20-1,9,TRBJ1-3,SAKTSGRIY
TRBV7-9,14,TRBJ2-5,ASSSWDTGKDWTQY
TRBV5-6,12,TRBJ1-5,ASSKGYSNQPQH
TRBV20-1,9,TRBJ1-1,SARTRVEAF
TRBV11-2,14,TRBJ2-2,ASRPSRDTYTGELF
TRBV30,12,TRBJ1-5,AWSVWDSNQPQH
TRBV3-1/TRBV3-2,11,TRBJ2-3,ASSQLASDTQY
TRBV18,12,TRBJ1-1,ASSATGKDTEAF
TRBV10-2,13,TRBJ2-3,ASSAWLGGADTQY
TRBV6-5,11,TRBJ1-1,ASSRVRDTEAF
TRBV24-1,10,TRBJ2-5,ATSDRLGAQY
TRBV19,12,TRBJ2-1,ASSIFERVNEQF
TRBV7-8,14,TRBJ2-6,ASSLSLLPGANVLT
TRBV3-1/TRBV3-2,14,TRBJ1-6,ASSQLTGSKGSPLH
TRBV3-1/TRBV3-2,12,TRBJ1-2,ASQPSQANYGYT
TRBV9,12,TRBJ1-1,ASSKGTGNTEAF
TRBV30,11,TRBJ1-4,AWTGTGAVKLF
TRBV7-3,15,TRBJ2-4,ASSQSAGGPGKNIQY
TRBV5-4,12,TRBJ1-6,ASSLETSNSPLH
TRBV7-2,14,TRBJ2-2,ASSLARIENTGELF
TRBV4-3,13,TRBJ1-2,ASSRDRATFEGYT
TRBV7-9,11,TRBJ2-1,ASTPSFNNEQF
TRBV2,13,TRBJ2-1,ASSYGSSSYNEQF
TRBV5-4,12,TRBJ1-1,ASSPDRGSAEAF
TRBV15,10,TRBJ2-1,ATSRVSNEQF
TRBV6-5,13,TRBJ2-3,ASRMGLAGADTQY
TRBV6-1,14,TRBJ1-3,ASSAKRRGYGNTIY
TRBV3-1/TRBV3-2,15,TRBJ2-7,ASSQGTGTGIPYEQY
TRBV9,12,TRBJ2-1,ASSVEDPRDEQF
TRBV30,10,TRBJ2-1,AWSGGNHEQF
TRBV5-6,14,TRBJ1-2,ASSLSVAPWDYGYT
TRBV11-2,13,TRBJ1-2,ASSQDWTLENGYT
TRBV12-3/TRBV12-4,8,TRBJ1-5,ARGNQPQH
TRBV7-8,14,TRBJ2-2,ASTSPAGGNTGELF
TRBV5-6,12,TRBJ1-4,ASSLKSANEKLF
TRBV6-1,12,TRBJ1-6,ASSEGGRGASLH
TRBV6-5,13,TRBJ1-2,ASYNIGGRGFGYT
TRBV6-5,10,TRBJ2-7,ASSRDSNEQY
TRBV27,15,TRBJ1-1,ASRLVRGAGLNTEAF
TRBV30,10,TRBJ1-5,ACSILGQPQH
TRBV6-2/TRBV6-3,15,TRBJ2-3,ASSYLTGTGEADTQY
TRBV18,11,TRBJ2-7,ASAGTGGNEQY
TRBV6-5,12,TRBJ2-5,ASSWGPVTETQY
TRBV29-1,13,TRBJ2-3,SVGVAGGITDTQY
TRBV9,13,TRBJ2-3,ASSVGSTHTDTQY
TRBV12-3/TRBV12-4,11,TRBJ1-2,ASTLGSLGGYT
TRBV5-5,13,TRBJ2-7,ASSFDGGEYYEQY
TRBV11-2,10,TRBJ1-2,ASSSLLYGYT
TRBV11-3,12,TRBJ1-5,ASSLGLINQPQH
TRBV7-9,13,TRBJ1-4,ASTLKQGGDEKLF
TRBV7-9,12,TRBJ2-7,ASSLYRGPYEQY
TRBV30,17,TRBJ1-1,AWATVRQGFLRSNTEAF